Following are 4 T cell receptor beta chains from one sample sequenced in a study of blood T cells in healthy people across ages. Together with a sample-barcoded 5' primer, a J-beta primer mix was included in a second PCR lasting about 6 to 11 cycles. MiXCR, applied by TCRdb to the 5' RACE reads, yields one record per CDR3 protein. The top ten hold roughly 7.9% of the sample, which has fewer than 1.5 million distinct CDR3 sequences, about 43% seen once. The specimen sequenced was blood. These receptors were collected from a woman aged 18 to 35 in good health.

The V and J genes are TRBV10-2 and TRBJ2-5; 10 bases align to TRBD2. The germline V gene encodes CDR1 WSHSY and CDR2 SAAADI. The V gene end was trimmed by 3 bases and the J gene end by 7 bases; junction bases not matched to a gene: 8. This CDR3 comprises 15 residues. CDR3 bases: TGCGCCAGCAGTGATAGTAGCGGGGGGAGGGCGACCCAGTACTTC. Encoded protein: CASSDSSGGRATQYF.

This clonotype was observed a handful of times. The chain combines TRBV27 with TRBJ1-5, with 8 bases fitting TRBD1. The CDR3 consists of 17 residues. With V trimmed by 0 bases and J by 3 bases, 7 bases remained unmatched. Germline CDR1 reads MNHEY; CDR2 reads SMNVEV (reference sequence). The CDR3 bases are TGTGCCAGCAGTTTATCCCTAGGGACAGGCAACAATCAGCCCCAGCATTTT. It is translated as CASSLSLGTGNNQPQHF.

This rearrangement joins TRBV3-1 to TRBJ2-1; D is possibly TRBD1 or TRBD2 (5 bases each). V was pared by 1 base and J by 11 bases, with 12 bases between. This CDR3 comprises 13 residues. Germline lookup yields CDR1 LGHDT and CDR2 YNNKEL (reference sequence). The CDR3 here is CASSQGGSTKQFF. CDR3 DNA: TGTGCCAGCAGCCAAGGGGGGAGTACCAAGCAGTTCTTC.

This clonotype was counted a few times. The chain employs TRBV27 and TRBJ1-6, with 7 bases lining up with TRBD1. J lost 6 bases, V lost 3 bases, and 2 bases had no gene match. The CDR3 runs 14 residues. The germline V gene has CDR1 MNHEY and CDR2 SMNVEV (reference sequence). The CDR3: CASSFQGVNSPLHF. Written as DNA, the CDR3 is TGTGCCAGCAGTTTCCAGGGGGTTAATTCACCCCTCCACTTT.